The sequence of this T cell receptor beta chain was determined in a study of CD8+ T cells in alopecia areata. The wider study: Severity in treated patients was scored by percentage of scalp area affected. Notes on the study in general: In scalp and blood, many expanded lesional clones persisted during tofacitinib.

CDR1 LNHDA and CDR2 SQIVND come from the germline V gene (reference sequence). Germline trimming cut 5 bases from V and 6 bases from J; bases unmatched to any gene: 15. The CDR3 is 17 amino acids. RNA, once extracted, was reverse transcribed into cDNA for use as the sequencing template. The protocol was immunoSEQ multiplex PCR, while the TCRdb copy is restricted to in-frame clones and leaves out a portion. The table lists fewer than 250,000 clones, roughly two fifths of them singletons. Concerning this clone: The antigen is not known.

Treatment: oral pan-JAK inhibitor, 5-10 mg twice daily. The clonotype was recovered from a human donor with alopecia areata. The V call is TRBV19, the J call TRBJ1-5, with 8 nucleotides matching TRBD1. The specimen was CD4+ T cells sorted from blood, collected at roughly week 30, from a patient treated with tofacitinib. CDR3: CASSASQGAAARQPQHF. The CDR3 region has the DNA TGTGCCAGTAGTGCCTCCCAGGGGGCGGCAGCTCGTCAGCCCCAGCATTTT. The complete variable domain, with remaining parts taken from reference TRBV19 and TRBJ1-5, reads DGGITQSPKYLFRKEGQNVTLSCEQNLNHDAMYWYRQDPGQGLRLIYYSQIVNDFQKGDIAEGYSVSREKKESFPLTVTSAQKNPTAFYLCASSASQGAAARQPQHFGDGTRLSIL.